This T cell receptor (beta chain) derives from a study of T cell repertoires in cytomegalovirus infection. Study-wide results and caveats: The ex vivo response was dominated by HLA-C-restricted CMV-specific TCR beta clonotypes.

This clonotype was seen at least ten times. What it binds is not known. TCRdb called the reads again in MiXCR, with one record for every CDR3 protein. The profile shows 830,000 or so distinct CDR3 sequences, less than 35% of them singletons. In germline, CDR1 is MNHEY, CDR2 SVGAGI. V was cut by 2 bases and J by 2 bases, with 16 bases left in between. This CDR3 region has 17 residues. The sequence came from a human donor in good health (CMV status not recorded). Some clones in this sample may be carry-over from other donors' samples. This specimen consisted of cultured CD8+ T cells from PBMCs, obtained from culture after CMV antigen stimulation. V is TRBV6-5 and J is TRBJ1-5; maybe TRBD1 (6 bases). The CDR3 region is CASSYLFTGPGNQPQHF. The CDR3 nucleotides read TGTGCCAGCAGTTACCTTTTCACAGGGCCTGGCAATCAGCCCCAGCATTTT.